The entry below gives a single T cell receptor beta chain sequence along with its context. Its antigen is unknown. No base qualities exist here, and no much larger clone lies one base off it. V is pared back by 5 bases and J by 0 bases, with 6 bases lying between the germline termini. Including the terminal cysteine and phenylalanine, the CDR3 comprises 13 residues. Of all the DNA, just the CDR3 is kept, 39 bases in frame from base 1. CDR1 and CDR2, per the germline V gene (reference sequence), are SGHNT and YYREEE. This record belongs to a study of cytomegalovirus exposure and HLA in healthy donors (dated by TCRdb to 2016 to 2017). Background on the whole study: According to a later analysis, the 120 validation repertoires were produced on the same platform as the 666 repertoires of the first cohort. The study aimed to test whether cataloging public T cell receptors could reveal signatures of past pathogen exposure. A separate validation cohort of approximately 120 different subjects was used in addition to the roughly 700-subject first cohort. To predict cytomegalovirus infection status, the study combined high-throughput TCR immunosequencing, statistical association of individual TCRs with disease status, and machine learning.

Libraries were prepared through the immunoSEQ multiplex PCR assay. Per the original workflow: A statistical classification framework was developed to diagnose cytomegalovirus status using the catalog of TCR beta chain sequences. What TCRdb holds here is the immuneACCESS table cut down to in-frame rearrangements. Part of the clones is not present; checked against another copy, under half of the missing clones reflect an unresolved V gene, and the others are unexplained. For V, J and clone size, that table is used; D and trimming come from the DNA. This sample comprises approximately 270,000 clones, approximately 83% of them detected only once. The leading ten clones occupy 0.9% to 1.1% of the sample. Overall study results and their limits: The validation cohort had no HLA typing available for a later analysis, so co-occurrence within that cohort was assessed over all 130 or so repertoires. It was suggested by the authors that the approach could potentially be generalized to other disease states and immunological phenotypes. Cytomegalovirus status was reported to be diagnosed by the classifier with high specificity and sensitivity in both the original and validation cohorts. Three of the identified cytomegalovirus-associated TCR beta chains were confirmed in vitro to be specific for cytomegalovirus antigens. In the study, around 150 TCR beta chains were listed as associated with cytomegalovirus. Across donors, most TCR sequences were observed very rarely, whereas some public TCRs were present in many individuals. A later analysis found that TCRs clustered in the first cohort also tended to co-occur in the roughly 120 validation repertoires, with just under 95% of cluster scores above 0.

The donors were included in the validation cohort of approximately 130 subjects, a group kept apart from the roughly 610-subject first cohort. The clonotype was recovered from a woman aged 18-29 years in good health and CMV-seronegative. Sequencing was done on a sample of PBMCs. The chain is assembled from TRBV5-4 and TRBJ1-3; no D gene call is confident. The CDR3 loop reads CASSDTSGNTIYF. DNA sequence: TGTGCCAGCAGTGACACCTCTGGAAACACCATATATTTT.